Here is one T cell receptor (beta chain) with its context. Its specificity is unknown. The data belong to a study of human T cells and chemical hapten exposure. About the study: TCR yields per sample varied mostly from small pooled library volume differences. Study-wide points: TCRs whose frequency exceeded 1 in 1000 remained the same following DPC sensitization.

This CDR3 is built from 15 residues. Germline assignment: CDR1 MGHRA and CDR2 YSYEKL. V was clipped by 0 bases and J by 5 bases, with 13 bases between them. Regarding time point: healthy volunteer bleed at 6 weeks. Extraction yielded total RNA from whole blood (unfractionated). What the library attached to individual cDNA molecules were unique molecular identifiers. Original data processing: Ranging from roughly 23,224 to 700,000, TCR counts per sample had a median value of approximately 95,000. TCRdb reprocessed the RACE reads via MiXCR and lists one record per CDR3 protein. None of the V and J calls come from the authors' own analysis; TCRdb made them. The sample records 65,000 to 95,000 distinct CDR3 sequences, about 8.6% being singletons.

The chain has TRBV4-1 and TRBJ1-2, with D perhaps TRBD1 (5 bases). This sequence originates from a female donor in good health. Some clones in this sample may be carry-over from other donors' samples. Source material: whole blood. The CDR3 loop is CASSQDPSRGYGYTF. The CDR3 coding sequence is TGCGCCAGCAGCCAAGATCCGAGTAGGGGTTATGGCTACACCTTC.